Shown below are 27 T cell receptor beta chains from a single sample sequenced in a study of graft-versus-host responses after intestinal transplantation (dated by TCRdb to the early 2020s). The protocol used for the library was the immunoSEQ multiplex PCR assay. What TCRdb holds here is the immuneACCESS table cut down to in-frame rearrangements. Part of the clones is not present; checked against another copy, under half of the missing clones reflect an unresolved V gene, and the others are unexplained. Across this sample there are 90,000 or so clones, with roughly four fifths seen only once. The top ten clonotypes cover 0.65% to 0.85% of the sample. Taken with the paper, the label for time point translates to: cells obtained before transplantation from donor or recipient. These receptors' antigens are unknown. The specimen was unstimulated CD4+ T cells sorted from spleen or lymph node cells, collected before intestinal transplant. These receptors came from a human donor who received an intestinal transplant.

The rearrangement uses TRBV2 and TRBJ2-5; weak D call: TRBD1 (5 bases). Deletions cut 4 bases from V and 5 bases from J, with 8 bases between. Germline loops: CDR1 SNHLY, CDR2 FYNNEI. This CDR3 spans 12 amino acids. The DNA for the CDR3 is TGTGCCAGCAGTGGGGGCAGGGAGACCCAGTACTTC. Translating it yields CASSGGRETQYF.

This clone was observed once. CDR3 loop: CASSQGQGSYNEQFF. Here the CDR3 DNA reads TGTGCCAGCAGCCAAGGCCAGGGGTCTTACAATGAGCAGTTCTTC. This chain connects TRBV14 to TRBJ2-1, with D maybe TRBD1 (6 bases). The CDR3 is 15 residues long. V lost 1 base, J lost 4 bases, and 11 bases lay in between. Germline assignment: CDR1 SGHDN and CDR2 FVKESK.

The chain recombines TRBV19 with TRBJ2-7, with 7 bases aligning to TRBD1. The germline V gene has CDR1 LNHDA and CDR2 SQIVND (reference sequence). The J segment lost 0 bases and the V segment lost 5 bases, leaving 4 bases of the junction unmatched. The CDR3 consists of 14 residues. CDR3 in DNA: TGTGCCAGTAGTCCGAGGGGGCCCTCCTACGAGCAGTACTTC. It yields the protein CASSPRGPSYEQYF.

The CDR3 DNA reads TGCGCCAGCAGCTTGGCGGCGGGAGAGAATGAAAAACTGTTTTTT. It codes for CASSLAAGENEKLFF. The V and J genes are TRBV5-1 and TRBJ1-4; D not certain. The CDR3 has 15 residues. The germline V gene encodes CDR1 SGHRS and CDR2 YFSETQ. V lost 0 bases and J lost 5, with 11 bases in between.

V gene TRBV19 combines with J gene TRBJ2-2; no definite D call. This CDR3 has 14 residues. Trimming stripped 3 bases from V and 7 bases from J, with 12 bases between. Germline V gene data show CDR1 as LNHDA and CDR2 as SQIVND (reference sequence). CDR3 DNA: TGTGCCAGTAGTATGGCCTCGTCATTCGGGGAGCTGTTTTTT. It codes for CASSMASSFGELFF.

This clone showed up just once. CDR3 loop: CASSVSGRANGELFF. The CDR3 bases are TGTGCCAGCAGCGTAAGCGGGAGGGCCAACGGGGAGCTGTTTTTT. The V call is TRBV9, the J call TRBJ2-2; 10 bases are a match to TRBD2. With 1 base clipped from V and 7 bases from J, the junction kept 4 bases outside the gene matches. Per the germline V gene, CDR1 is SGDLS and CDR2 is YYNGEE. This CDR3 comprises 15 residues.

The J gene is TRBJ1-4, the V gene TRBV6-1; the match to TRBD1 covers 11 bases. This CDR3 has 15 residues. V shed 6 bases, J shed 8 bases, and the junction held 8 bases outside the gene matches. Germline V gene data show CDR1 as MNHNS and CDR2 as SASEGT. This CDR3 reads CASSDGGQGVEKLFF. For the CDR3, the DNA is TGTGCCAGCAGCGACGGGGGACAGGGGGTGGAAAAACTGTTTTTT.

The genes are TRBV7-9 and TRBJ1-1; D is possibly TRBD1 (5 bases). Germline V gives CDR1 SEHNR, CDR2 FQNEAQ (reference sequence). V was cut by 4 bases and J by 5 bases, with 14 bases left in between. The CDR3 loop spans 14 amino acids. Written as DNA, the CDR3 is TGTGCCAGCAGCTGGGGCCCGGGTGGGACTGAAGCTTTCTTT. Translating gives CASSWGPGGTEAFF.

The chain has TRBV7-2 and TRBJ2-5; D not resolved. The CDR3 has 14 amino acids. The germline CDR1 and CDR2 sequences are SGHTA and FQGNSA. Trimming pared 3 bases from V and 0 bases from J, leaving 8 bases between. CDR3 loop: CASSFRRYQETQYF. CDR3 nucleotides: TGTGCCAGCAGCTTTCGGAGATACCAAGAGACCCAGTACTTC. The whole variable domain, remainder taken from reference TRBV7-2 and TRBJ2-5, is GAGVSQSPSNKVTEKGKDVELRCDPISGHTALYWYRQSLGQGLEFLIYFQGNSAPDKSGLPSDRFSAERTGGSVSTLTIQRTQQEDSAVYLCASSFRRYQETQYFGPGTRLLVL.

This rearrangement joins TRBV6-6 to TRBJ1-6; possibly TRBD1 for D (5 bases). The V gene's germline CDR1 is MNHNY and CDR2 SVGAGI (reference sequence). V gave up 5 bases and J gave up 4 bases, with 12 bases separating them. The CDR3 has 15 residues. The chain's CDR3 is CASSIRVGYNSPLHF. The CDR3 nucleotides are TGTGCCAGCAGTATCAGGGTGGGGTATAATTCACCCCTCCACTTT.

This chain connects TRBV4-1 to TRBJ1-4; 7 bases align to TRBD1. The CDR3 is made up of 15 amino acids. Trimming cost V 1 base and J 4 bases; bases outside gene matches: 3. Germline V gives CDR1 MGHRA, CDR2 YSYEKL. CDR3 sequence reads: CASSQGQGLNEKLFF. The CDR3 nucleotides are TGCGCCAGCAGCCAAGGACAGGGCCTTAATGAAAAACTGTTTTTT.

The V gene is TRBV5-1, the J gene TRBJ2-2; 9 positions agree with TRBD1. After removal of 2 bases from V and 4 bases from J, the junction contained 3 bases not matched to a gene. Germline V gene data show CDR1 as SGHRS and CDR2 as YFSETQ. This CDR3 has 15 amino acids. The CDR3 DNA follows: TGCGCCAGCAGCTTCGACAGGGGGGGCACCGGGGAGCTGTTTTTT. It specifies CASSFDRGGTGELFF. Full variable domain (missing parts from reference TRBV5-1 and TRBJ2-2): KAGVTQTPRYLIKTRGQQVTLSCSPISGHRSVSWYQQTPGQGLQFLFEYFSETQRNKGNFPGRFSGRQFSNSRSEMNVSTLELGDSALYLCASSFDRGGTGELFFGEGSRLTVL.

The rearrangement uses TRBV11-2 and TRBJ2-3; TRBD2 aligns across 7 bases. The CDR3 covers 15 residues. The J segment lost 1 base and the V segment lost 3 bases, leaving 4 bases of the junction unmatched. From germline, CDR1 is SGHAT and CDR2 FQNNGV. The CDR3 sequence is CASSLGLSGTDTQYF. CDR3 bases: TGTGCCAGCAGCTTGGGACTATCCGGCACAGATACGCAGTATTTT.

The chain couples TRBV19 to TRBJ1-6; 7 bases line up with TRBD1. This CDR3 has 15 residues. Trimming removed 10 bases from V and 7 bases from J; junction bases left unmatched: 13. CDR1 is LNHDA, CDR2 SQIVND, per germline (reference sequence). The CDR3 here is CATKPPGQQNSPLHF. CDR3 nucleotides: TGTGCCACCAAACCGCCGGGACAGCAAAATTCACCCCTCCACTTT. Combining the CDR3 with reference TRBV19 and TRBJ1-6 gives the whole variable domain DGGITQSPKYLFRKEGQNVTLSCEQNLNHDAMYWYRQDPGQGLRLIYYSQIVNDFQKGDIAEGYSVSREKKESFPLTVTSAQKNPTAFYLCATKPPGQQNSPLHFGNGTRLTVT.

The chain uses TRBV6-6 and TRBJ2-1; maybe TRBD2 (6 bases). Germline V CDR1 and CDR2: MNHNY, SVGAGI (reference sequence). The CDR3 has 15 residues. V dropped 2 bases and J dropped 5 bases, with 13 bases sitting between them. CDR3 loop: CASSYPLLADNEQFF. Here the CDR3 DNA reads TGTGCCAGCAGTTACCCTCTACTAGCCGACAATGAGCAGTTCTTC.

The rearrangement joins TRBV5-1 to TRBJ2-7; D unclear. Trimming pared 5 bases from V and 0 bases from J, leaving 9 bases between. The CDR3 contains 13 residues. Germline lookup yields CDR1 SGHRS and CDR2 YFSETQ. The CDR3 region is CASSLDNSYEQYF. The CDR3 DNA is TGCGCCAGCAGTTTAGACAACTCCTACGAGCAGTACTTC.

The chain joins TRBV6-6 to TRBJ2-2; a weak D match, TRBD1 (6 bases). CDR3 length equals 15 residues. Per germline, CDR1 MNHNY and CDR2 SVGAGI (reference sequence). V gave up 2 bases and J gave up 8 bases, with 15 bases separating them. The chain's CDR3 is CASSYAEGGVGELFF. The CDR3 region has the DNA TGTGCCAGCAGTTACGCCGAAGGGGGAGTTGGGGAGCTGTTTTTT.

This clone has more than one count but fewer than ten. This chain connects TRBV30 to TRBJ2-6; the D is unclear. The length of the CDR3 is 17 residues. Germline V gives CDR1 GTSNPN, CDR2 SVGIG (reference sequence). The V gene lost 2 bases and the J gene lost 1 base, with 15 bases spanning the gap. The CDR3 nucleotides are TGTGCCTGGAGTATTTCCCGGGTTAGATCTGGGGCCAACGTCCTGACTTTC. It yields the protein CAWSISRVRSGANVLTF.

The CDR3 coding sequence is TGTGCCAGCAGCTTAGCGCTCCTCGGAGACACTGAAGCTTTCTTT. Its protein product is CASSLALLGDTEAFF. This chain joins TRBV7-8 and TRBJ1-1, with no clear D. This CDR3 spans 15 amino acids. Germline CDR1 reads SGHVS; CDR2 reads FQNEAQ. V was clipped by 0 bases and J by 3 bases, with 11 bases between them.

The V gene is TRBV21-1, the J gene TRBJ2-1; TRBD2, the table's D call, was not compared with the DNA. TRBV21-1 is a listed pseudogene. The CDR3 is made up of 14 amino acids. The DNA for the CDR3 is TGTGCCACCGGACTAGCGGGAGGGTATAATGAGCAGTTCTTC. This encodes CATGLAGGYNEQFF.

The rearrangement uses TRBV11-2 and TRBJ2-7; 8 bases line up with TRBD1. The CDR3 is made up of 16 amino acids. Germline CDR1 is SGHAT and CDR2 is FQNNGV. V shed 6 bases, J shed 3 bases, and the junction held 13 bases outside the gene matches. DNA for the CDR3: TGTGCCAGCAGATCCCCCCGGGGGACAGGCCGCTACGAGCAGTACTTC. This gives the protein CASRSPRGTGRYEQYF. Supplemented by reference TRBV11-2 and TRBJ2-7, the full variable domain reads EAGVAQSPRYKIIEKRQSVAFWCNPISGHATLYWYQQILGQGPKLLIQFQNNGVVDDSQLPKDRFSAERLKGVDSTLKIQPAKLEDSAVYLCASRSPRGTGRYEQYFGPGTRLTVT.

The V and J genes are TRBV18 and TRBJ1-5, with D perhaps matching TRBD1 (6 bases). Between the trimmed V and J ends, which lost 3 bases and 3 bases, there was a span of 15 bases. Per germline, CDR1 KGHSH and CDR2 LQKENI. This CDR3 has 16 residues. As DNA, the CDR3 is TGTGCCAGCTCACCGACAGGACCGAGGGTCAATCAGCCCCAGCATTTT. The encoded protein is CASSPTGPRVNQPQHF.

The chain joins TRBV5-1 to TRBJ2-7; 8 bases map to TRBD1. Germline V gene sequence: CDR1 SGHRS, CDR2 YFSETQ. The CDR3 length is 19 residues. The J segment lost 0 bases and the V segment lost 2 bases, leaving 16 bases of the junction unmatched. Here the CDR3 reads CASSFSTGARRGLSYEQYF. DNA for the CDR3: TGCGCCAGCAGCTTTTCGACAGGGGCCCGCCGGGGTCTCTCCTACGAGCAGTACTTC.

The chain has TRBV9 and TRBJ2-3, with 7 bases matching TRBD1. The CDR3 length is 13 residues. Germline V gene data show CDR1 as SGDLS and CDR2 as YYNGEE. V trimming: 4 bases; J trimming: 5 bases; junction bases outside the gene matches: 4. The CDR3 spells CASSSQGVDTQYF. CDR3 DNA: TGTGCCAGCAGCTCTCAGGGGGTAGATACGCAGTATTTT.

This rearrangement joins TRBV4-1 to TRBJ2-7; 7 bases match TRBD1. The junction had 3 bases not matched to a gene; V was cut back by 1 base and J by 3 bases. The CDR3 is 14 residues long. Germline CDR1 reads MGHRA; CDR2 reads YSYEKL. The CDR3, as DNA: TGCGCCAGCAGCCAAGCAACAGGGGTCTACGAGCAGTACTTC. Its translation: CASSQATGVYEQYF.

The CDR3 is CSAVTGLADTQYF. CDR3 nucleotides: TGCAGCGCCGTAACAGGGCTTGCAGATACGCAGTATTTT. The genes are TRBV29-1 and TRBJ2-3, with D perhaps TRBD1 (6 bases). This CDR3 comprises 13 residues. Trimming took off 7 bases at V and 4 bases at J, with 15 bases between the two ends. Per the germline V gene, CDR1 is SQVTM and CDR2 is ANQGSEA.

V is TRBV28 and J is TRBJ2-7, with TRBD2 matching over 9 bases. The CDR3 totals 16 residues. V lost 6 bases, J lost 6 bases, and 15 bases stayed unmatched. CDR1 and CDR2 (germline): MDHEN, SYDVKM. The CDR3 DNA follows: TGTGCCAGCAGATCCTTAGCGGGGGCACCGCTCGGCGAGCAGTACTTC. It is translated as CASRSLAGAPLGEQYF.